This T cell receptor beta chain was recovered during a study of follicular helper T cells after annual influenza vaccination. The protocol was immunoSEQ multiplex PCR, while the TCRdb copy is restricted to in-frame clones and leaves out a portion. The table lists about 15,000 clones, 65% to 85% of them singletons. Study conclusions and caveats: ICOS-CD38- cTfh most often held earlier Day 7 ICOS+CD38+ clones.

Time point: 2014-2015 season, 7 days after vaccination. ICOS+CD38+ and ICOS-CD38- fractions were sorted from non-naive CD4+CXCR5+PD-1+ cells. Remarks on this clone: Its antigen is currently unknown.

Germline V gene data show CDR1 as SEHNR and CDR2 as FQNEAQ (reference sequence). The ends were cut back, 5 bases at V and 0 bases at J, with 9 bases in the middle. The CDR3 extends over 14 amino acids. The chain couples TRBV7-9 to TRBJ2-3; D not certain. The source was CXCR5+ CD38- circulating T follicular helper cells from blood, collected 7 days after influenza vaccination. Subset: circulating Tfh, non-naive CD4+CXCR5+PD-1+ (ICOS+CD38+ or ICOS-CD38-). The sequence came from an adult who received the influenza vaccine. The CDR3 loop is CASSPILSTDTQYF. The CDR3 nucleotides are TGTGCCAGCAGCCCTATCCTAAGCACAGATACGCAGTATTTT. Based on the CDR3 plus reference TRBV7-9 and TRBJ2-3, the full variable domain is DTGVSQNPRHKITKRGQNVTFRCDPISEHNRLYWYRQTLGQGPEFLTYFQNEAQLEKSRLLSDRFSAERPKGSFSTLEIQRTEQGDSAMYLCASSPILSTDTQYFGPGTRLTVL.